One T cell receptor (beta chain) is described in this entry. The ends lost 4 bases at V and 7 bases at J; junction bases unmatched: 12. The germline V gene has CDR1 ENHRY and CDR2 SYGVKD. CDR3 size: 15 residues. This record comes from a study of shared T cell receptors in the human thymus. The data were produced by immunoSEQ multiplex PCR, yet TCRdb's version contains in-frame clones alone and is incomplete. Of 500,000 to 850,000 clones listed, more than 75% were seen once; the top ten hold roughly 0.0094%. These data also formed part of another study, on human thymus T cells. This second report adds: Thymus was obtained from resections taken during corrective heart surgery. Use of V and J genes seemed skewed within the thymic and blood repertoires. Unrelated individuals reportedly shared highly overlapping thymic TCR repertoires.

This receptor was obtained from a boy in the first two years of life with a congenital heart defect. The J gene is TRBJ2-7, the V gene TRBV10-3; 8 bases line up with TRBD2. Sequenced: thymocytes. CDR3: CAISGPGGGVREQYF. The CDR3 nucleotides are TGTGCCATCAGTGGCCCGGGGGGGGGCGTCAGAGAGCAGTACTTC.